This record looks at one T cell receptor beta chain sequence and its context. What it recognizes is unknown. This sample was taken from a study of graft-versus-host responses after intestinal transplantation. Some clones are missing from TCRdb's copy, which holds only in-frame ones; the method was immunoSEQ multiplex PCR. In the table there are about 81,000 clones, under 95% of which are singletons. With 2 bases removed from V and 7 bases from J, the gap between germline ends came to 16 bases. CDR3 size: 16 residues. Looked up from germline, CDR1 is SGHRS and CDR2 is YFSETQ. This sequence joins TRBV5-1 and TRBJ1-6, with D uncertain. Sequenced here: unstimulated CD4+ T cells sorted from spleen or lymph node cells, sampled before transplant. This TCR derives from a human donor who was the organ donor for an intestinal transplant. CDR3 in DNA: TGCGCCAGCAGCTTAAGACACGATCGCCGAAATTCACCCCTCCACTTT. As protein: CASSLRHDRRNSPLHF.